Below are 29 T cell receptor beta chains sequenced from a single sample in a study of T-cell memory formation after mild COVID-19. Using its own MiXCR run on the 5' RACE reads, TCRdb lists one record per CDR3 protein. The table shows roughly 370,000 distinct CDR3 sequences, with about 17% occurring only once. Sequencing input: PBMCs or a T cell subset sorted from them (not recorded which). The receptors here all came from a man aged 18 to 29 who had mild COVID-19 (a few samples of this study predate the infection). Cell type and time point are not known.

This clonotype was seen more than once but under ten times. The chain recombines TRBV5-1 with TRBJ2-1; D gene ambiguous. CDR3 length: 13 amino acids. Germline CDR1 SGHRS, CDR2 YFSETQ. Trimming pared 3 bases from V and 10 bases from J, leaving 14 bases between. CDR3 bases: TGCGCCAGCAGCTCTCTGGCACCTTGGGAGCAGTTCTTC. It is translated as CASSSLAPWEQFF.

This clonotype came up many times. The chain couples TRBV6-2 or TRBV6-3 to TRBJ2-7; unclear D gene. V shed 5 bases and J shed 0 bases, with 5 bases lying between them. The CDR3 runs 12 residues. Germline lookup yields CDR1 MNHEY and CDR2 SVGEGT. The CDR3 DNA reads as TGTGCCAGCAGTAAGAGCTCCTACGAGCAGTACTTC. Encoded protein: CASSKSSYEQYF.

This clonotype has only a few counts. The rearrangement links TRBV4-3 to TRBJ2-7, with D perhaps being TRBD1 or TRBD2 (5 bases each). This CDR3 has 14 amino acids. Trimming took 1 base from V and 2 from J, leaving 9 bases between them. Germline V gene data show CDR1 as LGHNA and CDR2 as YSLEER. CDR3 protein: CASSQGRDPYEQYV. In nucleotides, the CDR3 is TGCGCCAGCAGCCAAGGACGGGACCCCTACGAGCAGTACGTC.

This clonotype is labeled as medium-sized. The J gene is TRBJ1-5, the V gene TRBV20-1; no clear D gene. The CDR3 spans 14 residues. Between the trimmed V and J ends, which lost 0 bases and 4 bases, there was a span of 10 bases. CDR1 is DFQATT, CDR2 SNEGSKA, per germline (reference sequence). The CDR3 region has the DNA TGCAGTGCTAGAGATTTGCCGGGTAATCAGCCCCAGCATTTT. This codes for CSARDLPGNQPQHF.

The V gene is TRBV7-9, the J gene TRBJ2-7, with D possibly TRBD1 on 5 matching bases. V was cut by 5 bases and J by 3 bases, with 8 bases left in between. Germline V CDR1 and CDR2: SEHNR, FQNEAQ (reference sequence). The CDR3 runs to 12 residues. CDR3 coding DNA: TGTGCCAGCAGCGGACAAAACTACGAGCAGTACTTC. This sequence encodes CASSGQNYEQYF. Full variable domain (remainder filled in from reference TRBV7-9 and TRBJ2-7): DTGVSQNPRHKITKRGQNVTFRCDPISEHNRLYWYRQTLGQGPEFLTYFQNEAQLEKSRLLSDRFSAERPKGSFSTLEIQRTEQGDSAMYLCASSGQNYEQYFGPGTRLTVT.

This clonotype has a handful of counts. The genes are TRBV5-5 and TRBJ1-4; perhaps TRBD1 as D (5 bases). Trimming took 0 bases from V and 0 from J, leaving 9 bases between them. Germline V gene sequence: CDR1 SGHKS, CDR2 YYEKEE (reference sequence). The CDR3 is made up of 16 amino acids. As DNA, the CDR3 is TGTGCCAGCAGCTTGGATCTGGGGGCAACTAATGAAAAACTGTTTTTT. Residues: CASSLDLGATNEKLFF.

This clonotype was seen many times. The rearrangement uses TRBV5-1 and TRBJ2-3; 13 positions agree with TRBD2. This CDR3 region has 16 residues. CDR1 is SGHRS and CDR2 is YFSETQ in the germline V gene. The junction had 1 base not matched to a gene; V was cut back by 3 bases and J by 0 bases. The CDR3 protein is CASSSGLAGSTDTQYF. The DNA for the CDR3 is TGCGCCAGCAGCTCGGGACTAGCGGGGAGCACAGATACGCAGTATTTT.

The chain recombines TRBV7-2 with TRBJ2-3; 7 positions agree with TRBD2. The CDR3 runs to 15 residues. V trimming: 3 bases; J trimming: 2 bases; junction bases outside the gene matches: 5. The V gene's germline CDR1 is SGHTA and CDR2 FQGNSA. The DNA of the CDR3 is TGTGCCAGCAGCTTCAACGGGGGGACCACAGATACGCAGTATTTT. Translating gives CASSFNGGTTDTQYF.

The chain joins TRBV2 to TRBJ2-7, with unresolved D. The CDR3 is made up of 12 amino acids. V dropped 6 bases and J dropped 2 bases, with 8 bases sitting between them. Germline V gene data show CDR1 as SNHLY and CDR2 as FYNNEI. CDR3 bases: TGTGCCAGCAGGGGCAGTACCTACGAGCAGTACTTC. This sequence encodes CASRGSTYEQYF.

This clonotype came up once. The V and J genes are TRBV29-1 and TRBJ2-4; D is uncertain. Germline V CDR1 and CDR2: SQVTM, ANQGSEA. Trimming removed 7 bases at V and 3 bases at J, with 22 bases between. The CDR3 has 16 amino acids. The CDR3 region has the DNA TGCAGCGCCTCAGCTGGGATTGCTAAAGACAAAAACATTCAGTACTTC. Protein sequence: CSASAGIAKDKNIQYF. Together with reference TRBV29-1 and TRBJ2-4, the CDR3 gives the full variable domain: SAVISQKPSRDICQRGTSLTIQCQVDSQVTMMFWYRQQPGQSLTLIATANQGSEATYESGFVIDKFPISRPNLTFSTLTVSNMSPEDSSIYLCSASAGIAKDKNIQYFGAGTRLSVL.

The V call is TRBV6-2 or TRBV6-3, the J call TRBJ1-5, with 9 bases fitting TRBD1. CDR3 length: 18 amino acids. V shed 0 bases, J shed 7 bases, and the junction held 13 bases outside the gene matches. From germline, CDR1 is MNHEY and CDR2 SVGEGT. CDR3 DNA sequence: TGTGCCAGCAGTTACTCGATCCGACAGGGGGTTTCAAGGCAGCCCCAGCATTTT. It translates to CASSYSIRQGVSRQPQHF.

This chain links TRBV2 with TRBJ2-3, with D tentatively TRBD1 (5 bases). The CDR3 length is 16 residues. The germline V gene encodes CDR1 SNHLY and CDR2 FYNNEI. Deletions cut 1 base from V and 3 bases from J, with 14 bases between. CDR3 in DNA: TGTGCCAGCAGTGAAGGGCAGGGCGTAGGGACAGATACGCAGTATTTT. This gives the protein CASSEGQGVGTDTQYF.

V is TRBV24-1 and J is TRBJ2-7; no firm D call. The CDR3 covers 11 residues. The V and J ends lost 6 bases and 6 bases respectively, with 8 bases between them. Germline-derived CDR1 and CDR2 are KGHDR and SFDVKD. The DNA for the CDR3 is TGTGCCACCAGTTTATCGTTCGAGCAGTACGTC. Protein product: CATSLSFEQYV.

This clonotype was counted between two and nine times. The V gene is TRBV6-2 or TRBV6-3, the J gene TRBJ1-1; D is uncertain. V lost 2 bases and J 6 bases, leaving 7 bases between the germline ends. Looked up from germline, CDR1 is MNHEY and CDR2 is SVGEGT. The CDR3 totals 12 residues. DNA for the CDR3: TGTGCCAGCAGTTACGGGAGGGCTGAAGCTTTCTTT. The encoded protein is CASSYGRAEAFF.

This clonotype was seen repeatedly, ten times or more. The chain carries TRBV7-2 and TRBJ2-5, with D unresolved. The V end was cut by 5 bases, the J end by 4 bases, with 8 bases between. This CDR3 has 12 amino acids. Germline CDR1 reads SGHTA; CDR2 reads FQGNSA. This CDR3 is CASSPVGETQYF. In nucleotides, the CDR3 is TGTGCCAGCAGCCCGGTGGGAGAGACCCAGTACTTC.

The chain employs TRBV18 and TRBJ1-5, with D perhaps TRBD1 (5 bases). Trimming shortened V by 3 bases and J by 2 bases, and 23 bases separated the two germline ends. Germline V lookup: CDR1 KGHSH, CDR2 LQKENI. The CDR3 length is 19 residues. The CDR3 loop reads CASSPQLTDVILGNQPQHF. CDR3 coding DNA: TGTGCCAGCTCACCCCAACTGACAGACGTGATCCTTGGCAATCAGCCCCAGCATTTT. The whole variable domain, remainder taken from reference TRBV18 and TRBJ1-5, is NAGVMQNPRHLVRRRGQEARLRCSPMKGHSHVYWYRQLPEEGLKFMVYLQKENIIDESGMPKERFSAEFPKEGPSILRIQQVVRGDSAAYFCASSPQLTDVILGNQPQHFGDGTRLSIL.

The chain combines TRBV15 with TRBJ2-1, with 8 bases matching TRBD1. With 1 base clipped from V and 9 bases from J, the junction kept 8 bases outside the gene matches. From germline, CDR1 is LNHNV and CDR2 YYDKDF (reference sequence). This CDR3 is built from 15 residues. The CDR3 DNA reads as TGTGCCACCAGCAGAGTACGAGACAGGGGTACTGAGCAGTTCTTC. Translated: CATSRVRDRGTEQFF.

The chain carries TRBV28 and TRBJ2-7, with 7 bases fitting TRBD1. CDR3 length: 14 residues. Germline values: CDR1 MDHEN, CDR2 SYDVKM. Trimming at V came to 6 bases and at J to 2 bases, leaving 7 bases not matched to a gene. This chain's CDR3 is CASRNRGIPYEQYV. The CDR3 nucleotides read TGTGCCAGCAGAAACAGGGGAATCCCCTACGAGCAGTACGTC.

This clonotype was counted a few times. This sequence joins TRBV4-1 and TRBJ1-6; unclear D gene. V lost 3 bases to trimming and J lost 10 bases, with 19 bases between them. Germline V lookup: CDR1 MGHRA, CDR2 YSYEKL. The CDR3 length is 16 residues. The CDR3 DNA reads as TGCGCCAGCAGCCACCCCGGGAACCAGGCCCGGTCACCCCTCCACTTT. Translation: CASSHPGNQARSPLHF.

J is TRBJ2-3 and V is TRBV4-3; a possible D gene is TRBD2 (5 bases). Per germline, CDR1 LGHNA and CDR2 YSLEER. Trimming took off 4 bases at V and 3 bases at J, with 17 bases between the two ends. The CDR3 has 16 residues. DNA of the CDR3: TGCGCCAGCAGCCGAGAACTAGTCGCGCGAACAGATACGCAGTATTTT. Its translation: CASSRELVARTDTQYF.

This clonotype turned up a few times. J is TRBJ2-7 and V is TRBV6-5; 10 positions agree with TRBD1. Per germline, CDR1 MNHEY and CDR2 SVGAGI. This CDR3 is built from 15 residues. V lost 6 bases to trimming and J lost 6 bases; unmatched junction nucleotides: 11. CDR3 region: CASSPLRDRGLEQYF. The CDR3 region has the DNA TGTGCCAGCAGCCCCCTCAGGGACAGGGGCCTCGAGCAGTACTTC.

This clonotype was seen a few times. The genes are TRBV12-3 or TRBV12-4 and TRBJ2-1; 9 bases line up with TRBD1. CDR3 length: 16 amino acids. J gave up 7 bases and V 3 bases, and 10 bases lay outside the gene matches. CDR3 region: CASSFSVGQGANEQFF. CDR3 coding DNA: TGTGCCAGCAGTTTCTCTGTGGGACAGGGAGCGAATGAGCAGTTCTTC.

This clonotype was seen only a few times. The V call is TRBV7-9, the J call TRBJ2-4, with 8 bases matching TRBD1. Germline lookup yields CDR1 SEHNR and CDR2 FQNEAQ (reference sequence). After removal of 5 bases from V and 3 bases from J, the junction contained 9 bases not matched to a gene. The length of the CDR3 is 16 residues. The CDR3 DNA reads as TGTGCCAGCAGCGGAACAGGGGGAGAAGGCAAAAACATTCAGTACTTC. It yields the protein CASSGTGGEGKNIQYF.

The chain is built from TRBV6-5 and TRBJ2-1, with a weak D call TRBD1 (6 bases). The CDR3 spans 13 residues. Germline-derived CDR1 and CDR2 are MNHEY and SVGAGI. The V and J ends lost 7 bases and 6 bases respectively, with 13 bases between them. The CDR3, as DNA: TGTGCCAGCATTCTCCGGGACACCAATGAGCAGTTCTTC. This encodes CASILRDTNEQFF.

The chain joins TRBV24-1 to TRBJ1-5; TRBD1 matches 8 bases. CDR1 and CDR2 (germline): KGHDR, SFDVKD. The trim removed 9 bases at V and 4 bases at J, leaving 7 bases unmatched. This CDR3 is built from 14 residues. The CDR3 loop is CATARGLGNQPQHF. The CDR3 DNA is TGTGCCACCGCCAGGGGGCTAGGGAATCAGCCCCAGCATTTT.

The chain is built from TRBV30 and TRBJ1-1; no definite D call. The length of the CDR3 is 12 residues. The germline gives CDR1 GTSNPN, CDR2 SVGIG (reference sequence). Trimming cost V 3 bases and J 5 bases, with 10 bases left between them. The CDR3: CAWSPGWTEAFF. DNA for the CDR3: TGTGCCTGGAGCCCCGGCTGGACTGAAGCTTTCTTT.

The chain joins TRBV6-2 or TRBV6-3 to TRBJ2-1; TRBD2 is a possible D gene (5 bases). Germline V lookup: CDR1 MNHEY, CDR2 SVGEGT. This CDR3 has 14 amino acids. V lost 8 bases, J lost 0 bases, and 11 bases lay in between. The CDR3 loop reads CASRKEGSYNEQFF. DNA of the CDR3: TGTGCCAGCCGCAAAGAGGGCTCCTACAATGAGCAGTTCTTC.

The CDR3 sequence is CASSFGRGNFGELFF. The CDR3 nucleotides are TGCGCCAGCAGCTTCGGCAGGGGGAATTTCGGGGAGCTGTTTTTT. The rearrangement links TRBV5-1 to TRBJ2-2; 7 nucleotides line up with TRBD1. Germline V gene data show CDR1 as SGHRS and CDR2 as YFSETQ. This CDR3 has 15 amino acids. V shed 2 bases and J 7 bases; nucleotides not matched to a gene: 8.

V and J are TRBV4-1 and TRBJ2-7; D tentatively reads TRBD1 or TRBD2 (5 bases each). From germline, CDR1 is MGHRA and CDR2 YSYEKL. The CDR3 is 13 amino acids. V lost 4 bases and J 7 bases, leaving 14 bases between the germline ends. CDR3 sequence reads: CASSRGGLGEQYF. The CDR3 DNA reads TGCGCCAGCAGCCGTGGGGGTTTGGGGGAGCAGTACTTC.